This T cell receptor beta chain was sequenced in a study of regulatory T cells in long-lasting Graves disease. HTBI primers from iRepertoire and Arm-PCR of CDR3 regions yielded the TCR beta libraries. TCRdb re-derived calls from the multiplex PCR reads in MiXCR, one entry per CDR3 protein. This sample has 450,000 to 500,000 distinct CDR3 sequences, with around 15% found just once. Stated time point: newly diagnosed GD, antithyroid drugs for less than 3 months. Extracted PBMC RNA gave rise to the TCR library. This clonotype was counted ten times or more. These data also featured in a second study, about T cells in Graves' hyperthyroidism and ophthalmopathy.

The sequence derives from a man aged 40-50 years with Graves disease. Specimen: peripheral blood mononuclear cells (PBMCs), collected at new diagnosis, from a patient treated with antithyroid drugs.

The CDR3 nucleotides are TGTGCCAGCAGTACACCGGGACGGGAAAGGGGTCAGCCCCAGCATTTT. It codes for CASSTPGRERGQPQHF. The V gene is TRBV28, the J gene TRBJ1-5; possible D gene TRBD1, 5 bases. Germline V gene data show CDR1 as MDHEN and CDR2 as SYDVKM. This CDR3 is built from 16 residues. With 5 bases removed from V and 6 bases from J, the gap between germline ends came to 20 bases.